This TCR beta chain originates from a study of blood T cell repertoires in COVID-19. Study overall: The United States, Italy and Spain supplied acute and convalescent COVID-19 samples. The cDNA or gDNA used as material had been derived from T cells, B-cell-depleted T cells, or PBMCs.

The CDR3 consists of 17 residues. V was pared by 0 bases and J by 0 bases, with 12 bases between. Germline V gene lookup returns CDR1 MNHEY and CDR2 SVGEGT. How the authors handled the data: How many nucleated cells were present was estimated from reference gene primer amplification. This table comes from immunoSEQ multiplex PCR, and its TCRdb copy is limited to in-frame clones, with some not included. The DNA was the basis for D and trimming; V, J and clone size are from that table. The sample has about 220,000 clones; 75% to 90% are singletons. This rearrangement joins TRBV6-2 or TRBV6-3 to TRBJ1-5; D gene unclear. Sequencing was done on a sample of peripheral blood. This sequence was found in a human donor in a cohort sampled during active COVID-19. CDR3 sequence (DNA): TGTGCCAGCAGTTACTCATCGAGGGAATATAGCAATCAGCCCCAGCATTTT. Encoded protein: CASSYSSREYSNQPQHF.